This T cell receptor (beta chain) comes out of a study of identical twins. This clonotype was seen a handful of times. TCRdb recomputed calls from the 5' RACE reads with MiXCR, one row per CDR3 protein. Of under 800,000 distinct CDR3 sequences listed, approximately 21% are singletons. CDR1 DFQATT and CDR2 SNEGSKA come from the germline V gene (reference sequence). The germline V and J ends were trimmed by 5 bases and 4 bases, with 17 bases remaining between them. This CDR3 is 15 amino acids long. These records were also assigned to another study, of T cells expressing NK-cell markers. That investigation notes: It was from sorted CD3+CD56+NKG2C+, CD3+CD56+NKG2C- and CD3+CD56-NKG2C+ T cells that TCR beta repertoires came. The study found dominant NKG2C+ clonotypes at about 1.0-7.5% of CD8+ T cells in six donors. There remained a lack of clarity about HCMV specificity of expanded NKG2C+ T cell clones.

The TCR sequence derives from a woman between 18 and 29 years old in good health. The sample was PBMCs. The chain has TRBV20-1 and TRBJ2-2, with a possible D match to TRBD2 (5 bases). CDR3 DNA sequence: TGCAGTGCTCCTCGCGCGGGTCGTGTCACCGGGGAGCTGTTTTTT. This sequence encodes CSAPRAGRVTGELFF.